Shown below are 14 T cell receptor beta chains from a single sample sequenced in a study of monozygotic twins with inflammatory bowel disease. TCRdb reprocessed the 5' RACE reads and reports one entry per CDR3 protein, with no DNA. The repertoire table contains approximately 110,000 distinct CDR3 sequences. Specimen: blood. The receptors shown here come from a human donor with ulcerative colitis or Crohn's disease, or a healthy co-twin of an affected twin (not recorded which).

CDR3 protein: CATSRGTREKLFF. This chain connects TRBV15 to TRBJ1-4. CDR1 and CDR2 from the germline V gene are LNHNV and YYDKDF (reference sequence). This CDR3 comprises 13 residues.

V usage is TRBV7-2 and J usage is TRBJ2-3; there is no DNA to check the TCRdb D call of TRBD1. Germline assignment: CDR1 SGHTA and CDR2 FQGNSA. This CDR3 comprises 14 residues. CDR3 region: CASSLDTFTDTQYF.

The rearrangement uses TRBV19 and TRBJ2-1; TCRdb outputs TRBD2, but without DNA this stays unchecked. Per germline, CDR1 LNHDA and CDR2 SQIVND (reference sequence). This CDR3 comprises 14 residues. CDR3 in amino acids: CASSVGETYNEQFF. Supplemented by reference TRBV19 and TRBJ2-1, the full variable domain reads DGGITQSPKYLFRKEGQNVTLSCEQNLNHDAMYWYRQDPGQGLRLIYYSQIVNDFQKGDIAEGYSVSREKKESFPLTVTSAQKNPTAFYLCASSVGETYNEQFFGPGTRLTVL.

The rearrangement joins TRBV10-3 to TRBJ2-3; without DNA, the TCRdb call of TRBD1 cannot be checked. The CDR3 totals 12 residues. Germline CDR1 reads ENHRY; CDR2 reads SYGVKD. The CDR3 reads CATRTDTDTQYF.

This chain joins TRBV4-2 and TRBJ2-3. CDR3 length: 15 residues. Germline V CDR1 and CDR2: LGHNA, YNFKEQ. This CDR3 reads CASSLRRASTDTQYF.

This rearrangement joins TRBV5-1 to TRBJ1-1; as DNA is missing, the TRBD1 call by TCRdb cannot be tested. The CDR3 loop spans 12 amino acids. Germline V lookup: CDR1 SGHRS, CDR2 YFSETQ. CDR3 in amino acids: CASSAPNTEAFF.

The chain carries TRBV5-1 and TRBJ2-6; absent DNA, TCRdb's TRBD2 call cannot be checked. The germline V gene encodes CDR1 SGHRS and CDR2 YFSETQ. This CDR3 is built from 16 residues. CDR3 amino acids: CASKTSVSSGANVLTF.

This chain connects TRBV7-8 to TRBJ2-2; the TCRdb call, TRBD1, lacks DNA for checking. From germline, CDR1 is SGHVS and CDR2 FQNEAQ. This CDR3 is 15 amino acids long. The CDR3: CASSLLGQGTGELFF.

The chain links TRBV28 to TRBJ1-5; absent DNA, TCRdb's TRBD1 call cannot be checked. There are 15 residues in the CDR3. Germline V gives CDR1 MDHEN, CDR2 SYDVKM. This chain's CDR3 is CASSFLQGGSQPQHF.

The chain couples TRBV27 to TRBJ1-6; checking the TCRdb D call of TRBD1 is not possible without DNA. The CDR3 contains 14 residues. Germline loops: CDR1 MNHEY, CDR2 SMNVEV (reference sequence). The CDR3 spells CASSLDRGYSPLHF.

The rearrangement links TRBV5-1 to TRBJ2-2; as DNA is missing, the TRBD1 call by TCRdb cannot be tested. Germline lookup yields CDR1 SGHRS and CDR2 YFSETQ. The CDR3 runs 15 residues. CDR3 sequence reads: CASSPGGGSVGELFF. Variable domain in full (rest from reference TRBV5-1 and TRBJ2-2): KAGVTQTPRYLIKTRGQQVTLSCSPISGHRSVSWYQQTPGQGLQFLFEYFSETQRNKGNFPGRFSGRQFSNSRSEMNVSTLELGDSALYLCASSPGGGSVGELFFGEGSRLTVL.

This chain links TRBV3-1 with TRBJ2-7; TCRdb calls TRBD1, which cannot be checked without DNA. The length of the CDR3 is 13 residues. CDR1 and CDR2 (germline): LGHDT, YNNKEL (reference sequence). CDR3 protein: CASSQGQAGEQYF.

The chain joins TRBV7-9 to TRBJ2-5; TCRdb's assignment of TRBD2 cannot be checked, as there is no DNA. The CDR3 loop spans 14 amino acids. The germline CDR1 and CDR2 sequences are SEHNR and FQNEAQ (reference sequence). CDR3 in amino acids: CASSPNQGGETQYF. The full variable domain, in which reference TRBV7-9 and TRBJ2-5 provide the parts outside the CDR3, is DTGVSQNPRHKITKRGQNVTFRCDPISEHNRLYWYRQTLGQGPEFLTYFQNEAQLEKSRLLSDRFSAERPKGSFSTLEIQRTEQGDSAMYLCASSPNQGGETQYFGPGTRLLVL.

CDR3: CASSSGDEQYF. This chain links TRBV28 with TRBJ2-7; the TCRdb call, TRBD1, lacks DNA for checking. Germline V gene lookup returns CDR1 MDHEN and CDR2 SYDVKM. The length of the CDR3 is 11 residues.